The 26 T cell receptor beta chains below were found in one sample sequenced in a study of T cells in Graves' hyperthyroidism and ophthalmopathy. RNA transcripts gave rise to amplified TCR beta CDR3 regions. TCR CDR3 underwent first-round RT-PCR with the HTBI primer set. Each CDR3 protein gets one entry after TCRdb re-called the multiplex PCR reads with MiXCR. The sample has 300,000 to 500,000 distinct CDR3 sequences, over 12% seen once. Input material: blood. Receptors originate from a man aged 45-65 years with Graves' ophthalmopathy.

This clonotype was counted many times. The CDR3 DNA follows: TGTGCCAGCAGCCAAGGCGGCAATACCCAGCATTTT. As protein: CASSQGGNTQHF. The J gene is TRBJ1-5, the V gene TRBV3-1; no clear D gene. This CDR3 spans 12 amino acids. V lost 1 base to trimming and J lost 11 bases, with 9 bases between them. Germline V lookup: CDR1 LGHDT, CDR2 YNNKEL (reference sequence).

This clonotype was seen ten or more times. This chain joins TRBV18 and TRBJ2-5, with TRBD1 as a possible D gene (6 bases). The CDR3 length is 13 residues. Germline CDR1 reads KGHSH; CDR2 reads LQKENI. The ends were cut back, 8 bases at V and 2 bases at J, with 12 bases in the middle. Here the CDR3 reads CASSLRGQETQYF. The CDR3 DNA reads TGTGCCAGCAGCCTGAGGGGGCAAGAGACCCAGTACTTC.

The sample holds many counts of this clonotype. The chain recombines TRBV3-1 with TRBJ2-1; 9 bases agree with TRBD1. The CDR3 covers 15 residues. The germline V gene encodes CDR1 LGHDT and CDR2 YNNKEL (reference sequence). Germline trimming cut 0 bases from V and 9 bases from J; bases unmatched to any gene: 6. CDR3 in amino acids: CASSQEWDRDIEQFF. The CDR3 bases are TGTGCCAGCAGCCAAGAATGGGACAGGGATATTGAGCAGTTCTTC.

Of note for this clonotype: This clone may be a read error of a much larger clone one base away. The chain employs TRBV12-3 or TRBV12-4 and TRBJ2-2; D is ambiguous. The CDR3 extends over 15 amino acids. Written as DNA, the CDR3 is TGTGTCAGCAGTTTTAGTCCCGAGGTCACCGGGGAGCTGTTTTTT. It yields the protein CVSSFSPEVTGELFF.

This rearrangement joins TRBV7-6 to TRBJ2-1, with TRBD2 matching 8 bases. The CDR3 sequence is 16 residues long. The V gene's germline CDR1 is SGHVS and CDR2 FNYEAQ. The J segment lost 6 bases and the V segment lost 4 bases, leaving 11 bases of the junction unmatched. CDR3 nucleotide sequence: TGTGCCAGCAGCTCCCCCCGCGGGAGGATTGTCAATGAGCAGTTCTTC. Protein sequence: CASSSPRGRIVNEQFF.

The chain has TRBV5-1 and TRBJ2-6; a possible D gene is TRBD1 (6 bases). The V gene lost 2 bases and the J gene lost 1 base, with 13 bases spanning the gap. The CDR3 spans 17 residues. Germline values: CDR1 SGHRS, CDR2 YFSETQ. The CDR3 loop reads CASSFGGSGSGANVLTF. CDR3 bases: TGCGCCAGCAGCTTTGGGGGCTCTGGTTCTGGGGCCAACGTCCTGACTTTC.

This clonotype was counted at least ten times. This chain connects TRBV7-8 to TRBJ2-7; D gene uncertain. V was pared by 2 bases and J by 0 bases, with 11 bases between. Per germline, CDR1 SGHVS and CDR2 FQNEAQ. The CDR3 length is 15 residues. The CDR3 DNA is TGTGCCAGCAGCTTATATGGGGATAACTCCTACGAGCAGTACTTC. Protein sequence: CASSLYGDNSYEQYF.

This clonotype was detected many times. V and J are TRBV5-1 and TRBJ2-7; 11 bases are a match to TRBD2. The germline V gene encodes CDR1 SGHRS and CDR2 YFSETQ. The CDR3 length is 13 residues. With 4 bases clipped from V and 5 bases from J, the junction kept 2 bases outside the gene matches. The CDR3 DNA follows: TGCGCCAGCAGCGGGGGACTAGCGGACGAGCAGTACTTC. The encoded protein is CASSGGLADEQYF.

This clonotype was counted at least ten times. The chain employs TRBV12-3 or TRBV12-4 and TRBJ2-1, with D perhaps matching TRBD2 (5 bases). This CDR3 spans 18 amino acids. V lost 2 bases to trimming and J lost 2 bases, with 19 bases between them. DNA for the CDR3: TGTGCCAGCAGTTTAATGCGGGTTGGATGGAAAACCTACAATGAGCAGTTCTTC. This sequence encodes CASSLMRVGWKTYNEQFF.

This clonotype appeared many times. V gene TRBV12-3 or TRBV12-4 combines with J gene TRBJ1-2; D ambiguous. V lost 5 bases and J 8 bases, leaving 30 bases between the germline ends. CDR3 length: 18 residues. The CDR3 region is CASSPIIPATAPMAGYTF. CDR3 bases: TGTGCCAGCAGTCCTATTATCCCCGCGACGGCACCTATGGCGGGCTACACCTTC.

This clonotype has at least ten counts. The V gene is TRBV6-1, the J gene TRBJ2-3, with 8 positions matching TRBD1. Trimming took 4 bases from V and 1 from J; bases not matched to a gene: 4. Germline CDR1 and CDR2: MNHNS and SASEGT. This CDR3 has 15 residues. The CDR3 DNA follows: TGTGCCAGCAGTGCAGGGGGCTTGGGCACAGATACGCAGTATTTT. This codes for CASSAGGLGTDTQYF.

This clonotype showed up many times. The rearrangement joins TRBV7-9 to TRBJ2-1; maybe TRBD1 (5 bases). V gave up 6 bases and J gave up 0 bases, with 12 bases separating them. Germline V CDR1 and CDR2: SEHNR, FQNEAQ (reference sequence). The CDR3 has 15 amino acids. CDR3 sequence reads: CASRLQESSYNEQFF. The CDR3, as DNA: TGTGCCAGCAGACTACAGGAGAGCTCCTACAATGAGCAGTTCTTC.

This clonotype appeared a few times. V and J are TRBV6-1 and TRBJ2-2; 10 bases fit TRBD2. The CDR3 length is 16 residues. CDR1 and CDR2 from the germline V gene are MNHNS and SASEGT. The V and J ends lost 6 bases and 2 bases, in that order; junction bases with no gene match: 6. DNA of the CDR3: TGTGCCAGCAGCCCCGGACTAGCGGTCAACACCGGGGAGCTGTTTTTT. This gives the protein CASSPGLAVNTGELFF.

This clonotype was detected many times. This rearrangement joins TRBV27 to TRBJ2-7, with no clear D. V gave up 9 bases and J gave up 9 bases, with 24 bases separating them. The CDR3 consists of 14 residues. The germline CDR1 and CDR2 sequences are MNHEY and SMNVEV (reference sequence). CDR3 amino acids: CASYLPGLPTGQYF. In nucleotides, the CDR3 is TGTGCCAGTTACTTACCGGGCCTTCCTACGGGGCAGTACTTC.

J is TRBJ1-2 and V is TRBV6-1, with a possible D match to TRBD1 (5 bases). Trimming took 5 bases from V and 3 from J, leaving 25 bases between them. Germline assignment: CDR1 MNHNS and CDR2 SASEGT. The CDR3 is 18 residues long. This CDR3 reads CASSQAGIVKFKDYGYTF. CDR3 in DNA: TGTGCCAGCAGTCAGGCAGGGATAGTAAAATTTAAGGACTATGGCTACACCTTC.

The CDR3 DNA sequence: TGTGCCAGCAGCGGAGACGGGGAGCTGTTTTTT. Amino acid sequence: CASSGDGELFF. The chain is built from TRBV7-9 and TRBJ2-2; D unresolved. The V and J ends lost 5 bases and 7 bases respectively, with 5 bases between them. This CDR3 contains 11 residues. Germline V gives CDR1 SEHNR, CDR2 FQNEAQ (reference sequence).

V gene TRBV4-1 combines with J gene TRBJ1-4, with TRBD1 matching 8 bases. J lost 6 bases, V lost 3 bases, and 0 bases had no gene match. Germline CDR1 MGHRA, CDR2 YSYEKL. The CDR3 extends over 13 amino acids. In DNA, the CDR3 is TGCGCCAGCAGCCAGACAGGGGATGAAAAACTGTTTTTT. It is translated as CASSQTGDEKLFF.

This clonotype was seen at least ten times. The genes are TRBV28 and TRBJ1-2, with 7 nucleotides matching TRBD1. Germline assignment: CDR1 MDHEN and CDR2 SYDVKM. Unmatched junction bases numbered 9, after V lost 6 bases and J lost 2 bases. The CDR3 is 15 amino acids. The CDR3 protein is CASSQPPGQNYGYTF. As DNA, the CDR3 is TGTGCCAGCAGCCAACCACCGGGACAGAACTATGGCTACACCTTC.

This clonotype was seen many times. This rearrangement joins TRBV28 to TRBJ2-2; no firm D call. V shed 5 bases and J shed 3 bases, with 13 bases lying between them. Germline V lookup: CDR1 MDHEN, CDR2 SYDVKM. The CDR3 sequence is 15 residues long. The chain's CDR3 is CASSPPLKYTGELFF. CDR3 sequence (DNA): TGTGCCAGCAGTCCCCCACTGAAATACACCGGGGAGCTGTTTTTT.

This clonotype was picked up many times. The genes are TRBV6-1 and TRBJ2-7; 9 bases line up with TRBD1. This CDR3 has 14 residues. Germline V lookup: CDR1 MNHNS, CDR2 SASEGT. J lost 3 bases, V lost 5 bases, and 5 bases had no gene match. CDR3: CASSSTTGGYEQYF. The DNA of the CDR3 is TGTGCCAGCAGTTCGACGACAGGGGGCTACGAGCAGTACTTC.

The CDR3 bases are TGTGCCATCAGTGAACCGGGACAGTCTGGAAACACCATATATTTT. Translation: CAISEPGQSGNTIYF. The chain recombines TRBV10-3 with TRBJ1-3, with TRBD1 matching 7 bases. The length of the CDR3 is 15 residues. Germline CDR1 is ENHRY and CDR2 is SYGVKD. The junction had 3 bases not matched to a gene; V was cut back by 3 bases and J by 1 base.

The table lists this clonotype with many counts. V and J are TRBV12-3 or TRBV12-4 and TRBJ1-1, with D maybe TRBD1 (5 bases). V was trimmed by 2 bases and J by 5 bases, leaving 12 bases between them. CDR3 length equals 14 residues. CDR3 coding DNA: TGTGCCAGCAGTTTAACTTCGGGGGGGACTGAAGCTTTCTTT. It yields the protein CASSLTSGGTEAFF.

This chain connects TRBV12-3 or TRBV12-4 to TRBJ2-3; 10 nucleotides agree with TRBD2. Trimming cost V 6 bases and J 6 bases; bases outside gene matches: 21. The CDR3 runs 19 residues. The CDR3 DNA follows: TGTGCCAGCAGATCACACGAAATAAAGCGGGAGGGAGATAGGGATACGCAGTATTTT. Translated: CASRSHEIKREGDRDTQYF.

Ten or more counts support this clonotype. CDR3 loop: CASSYSGTEGQYF. As DNA, the CDR3 is TGTGCCAGCAGTTACTCGGGCACAGAGGGGCAGTACTTC. The V gene is TRBV6-6, the J gene TRBJ2-7; tentative D call: TRBD2 (5 bases). Trimming pared 0 bases from V and 9 bases from J, leaving 12 bases between. The CDR3 runs 13 residues. CDR1 is MNHNY, CDR2 SVGAGI, per germline (reference sequence).

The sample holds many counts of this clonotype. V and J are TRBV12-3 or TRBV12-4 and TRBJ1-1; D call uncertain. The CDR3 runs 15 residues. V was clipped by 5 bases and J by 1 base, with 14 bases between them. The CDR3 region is CASSTPTEWNTEAFF. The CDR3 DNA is TGTGCCAGCAGTACCCCGACGGAATGGAACACTGAAGCTTTCTTT.

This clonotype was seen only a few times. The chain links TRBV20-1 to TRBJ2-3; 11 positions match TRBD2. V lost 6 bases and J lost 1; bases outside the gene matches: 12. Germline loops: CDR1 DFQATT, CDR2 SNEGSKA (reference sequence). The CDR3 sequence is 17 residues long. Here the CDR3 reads CSAGLAGGFFGTDTQYF. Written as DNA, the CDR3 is TGCAGTGCGGGATTAGCGGGAGGGTTTTTTGGCACAGATACGCAGTATTTT.